This T cell receptor beta chain was obtained from a study of siplizumab effects on memory and regulatory T cells. Whole-study findings and limits: The apparent diversity of naive T cells exceeded that of memory cells, and naive T cells seemed to make a major contribution to the alloresponse. Controls had approximately 27% Treg-derived mappable alloreactive CD4+ clones on average, versus roughly 70% with siplizumab.

This clone was counted a single time. The antigen remains unidentified. Each sample yielded approximately 92,000 assayed TCR templates. Using immunoSEQ multiplex PCR, the repertoire was profiled, and TCRdb retains in-frame clones only, with some absent. In the table there are about 56,000 clones, around 97% of which are singletons. The CDR3 is made up of 14 amino acids. Germline V gene sequence: CDR1 SGHNT, CDR2 YYREEE (reference sequence). V was clipped by 0 bases and J by 6 bases, with 13 bases between them. Material for sequencing was naive CD8+ T cells sorted from blood. The V gene is TRBV5-4, the J gene TRBJ2-7; D call uncertain. The sequence was obtained from a human donor in good health. The CDR3 DNA reads as TGTGCCAGCAGCTTGGTTGGGAATTCGGGCGAGCAGTACTTC. It yields the protein CASSLVGNSGEQYF.